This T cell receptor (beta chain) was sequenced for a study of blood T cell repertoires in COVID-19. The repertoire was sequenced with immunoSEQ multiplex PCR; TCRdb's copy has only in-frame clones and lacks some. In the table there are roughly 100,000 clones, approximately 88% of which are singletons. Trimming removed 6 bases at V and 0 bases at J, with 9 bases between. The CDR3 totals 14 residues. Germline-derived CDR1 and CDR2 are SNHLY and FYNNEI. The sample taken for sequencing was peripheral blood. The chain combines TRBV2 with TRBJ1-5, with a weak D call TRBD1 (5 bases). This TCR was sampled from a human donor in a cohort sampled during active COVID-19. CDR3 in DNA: TGTGCCAGCAGACAGGATTATAGCAATCAGCCCCAGCATTTT. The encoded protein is CASRQDYSNQPQHF.